One and the same sample provided the 7 T cell receptor beta chains below, sequenced in a study of shared clonotypes between healthy human individuals. TCRdb's table, derived via immunoSEQ multiplex PCR, lists solely in-frame clones and lacks some. The data show millions of clones, with about 92% seen just once and under 2% held by the top ten. Positive CCR7 selection of CD45RO-negative cells yielded the naive CD8 cells, and terminally differentiated effector memory CD45RA+ cells were excluded. Sequencing input: naive CD8+ T cells from PBMCs. These TCRs come from a man aged 18 to 29 in good health. Some clones in this sample may be carry-over from other donors' samples.

The V and J genes are TRBV5-8 and TRBJ2-2, with 7 bases aligning to TRBD2. Trimming took 4 bases from V and 4 from J; bases not matched to a gene: 7. The CDR3 covers 15 residues. The germline CDR1 and CDR2 sequences are SGHTS and YDEGEE. DNA of the CDR3: TGTGCCAGCAGCCCCGGATGGGGGGGCACCGGGGAGCTGTTTTTT. Encoded protein: CASSPGWGGTGELFF. The entire variable domain, with the rest obtained from reference TRBV5-8 and TRBJ2-2, is as follows: EAGVTQSPTHLIKTRGQQATLRCSPISGHTSVYWYQQALGLGLQFLLWYDEGEERNRGNFPPRFSGRQFPNYSSELNVNALELEDSALYLCASSPGWGGTGELFFGEGSRLTVL.

This chain uses TRBV7-9 with TRBJ1-5, with a tentative D call TRBD1 (5 bases). Germline assignment: CDR1 SEHNR and CDR2 FQNEAQ (reference sequence). The CDR3 has 14 residues. The V gene lost 1 base and the J gene lost 8 bases, with 12 bases spanning the gap. The CDR3 DNA reads TGTGCCAGCAGCTTAGGGGGCCTGGAGGAGCCCCAGCATTTT. Translated, it gives CASSLGGLEEPQHF.

The rearrangement links TRBV5-1 to TRBJ2-1; 9 bases align to TRBD2. CDR1 is SGHRS, CDR2 YFSETQ, per germline. The V segment lost 4 bases and the J segment 4 bases; nucleotides outside the gene matches: 12. This CDR3 contains 17 residues. The CDR3 is CASSAGRLAAHYNEQFF. The CDR3 DNA sequence: TGCGCCAGCAGCGCCGGGAGACTAGCGGCACATTACAATGAGCAGTTCTTC.

V gene TRBV13 combines with J gene TRBJ2-1, with D possibly matching TRBD2 (6 bases). CDR3 size: 15 residues. Between the trimmed V and J ends, which lost 6 bases and 1 base, there was a span of 13 bases. Germline CDR1 and CDR2: PRHDT and FYEKMQ (reference sequence). CDR3 residues: CASSLFGGSYNEQFF. The CDR3 DNA sequence: TGTGCCAGCAGTTTATTTGGAGGGTCCTACAATGAGCAGTTCTTC.

The chain is built from TRBV9 and TRBJ2-5; 8 bases match TRBD2. Germline-derived CDR1 and CDR2 are SGDLS and YYNGEE. The CDR3 is 17 amino acids. With V trimmed by 0 bases and J by 4 bases, 11 bases remained unmatched. The CDR3 spells CASSVEKGGLVRETQYF. The CDR3 coding sequence is TGTGCCAGCAGCGTAGAAAAGGGGGGACTAGTTCGAGAGACCCAGTACTTC.

The chain carries TRBV10-3 and TRBJ1-2; TRBD1 agrees at 8 bases. Germline trimming cut 6 bases from V and 0 bases from J; bases unmatched to any gene: 15. Germline-derived CDR1 and CDR2 are ENHRY and SYGVKD. The CDR3 contains 18 residues. CDR3 sequence: CAIRYYRGDTPPNYGYTF. The CDR3 DNA is TGTGCCATCAGATATTACAGGGGGGACACCCCTCCTAACTATGGCTACACCTTC.

The genes are TRBV7-2 and TRBJ1-5; D is uncertain. CDR1 SGHTA and CDR2 FQGNSA come from the germline V gene. There are 16 residues in the CDR3. Trimming stripped 5 bases from V and 9 bases from J, with 23 bases between. In DNA form, the CDR3 reads TGTGCCAGCAGCCCGCGGCGTCATAAACTCGCCCGGCCCCAGCATTTT. This codes for CASSPRRHKLARPQHF.